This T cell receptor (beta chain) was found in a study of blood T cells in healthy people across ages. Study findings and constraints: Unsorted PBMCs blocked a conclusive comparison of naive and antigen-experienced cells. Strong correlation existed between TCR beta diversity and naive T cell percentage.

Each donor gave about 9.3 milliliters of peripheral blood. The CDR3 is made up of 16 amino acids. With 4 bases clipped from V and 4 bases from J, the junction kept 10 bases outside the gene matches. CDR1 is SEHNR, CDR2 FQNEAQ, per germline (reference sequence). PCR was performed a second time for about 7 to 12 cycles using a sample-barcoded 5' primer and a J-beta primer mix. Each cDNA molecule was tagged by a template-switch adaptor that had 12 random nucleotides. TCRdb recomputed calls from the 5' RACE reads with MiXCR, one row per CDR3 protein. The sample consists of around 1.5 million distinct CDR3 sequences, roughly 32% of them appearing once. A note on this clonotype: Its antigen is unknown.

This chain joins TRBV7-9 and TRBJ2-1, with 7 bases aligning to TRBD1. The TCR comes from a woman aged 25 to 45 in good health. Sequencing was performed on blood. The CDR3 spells CASSYSPDRMYNEQFF. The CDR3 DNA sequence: TGTGCCAGCAGCTACTCCCCGGACAGGATGTACAATGAGCAGTTCTTC.